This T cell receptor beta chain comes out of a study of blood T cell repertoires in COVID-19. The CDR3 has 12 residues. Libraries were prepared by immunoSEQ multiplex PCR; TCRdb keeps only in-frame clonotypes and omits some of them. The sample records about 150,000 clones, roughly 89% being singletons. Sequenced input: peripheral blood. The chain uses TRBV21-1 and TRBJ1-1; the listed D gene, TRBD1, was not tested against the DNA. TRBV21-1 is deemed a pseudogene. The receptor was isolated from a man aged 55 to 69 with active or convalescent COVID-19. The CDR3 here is CASSKIRAEAFF. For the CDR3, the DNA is TGTGCCAGCAGCAAAATCAGGGCTGAAGCTTTCTTT.